The present T cell receptor beta chain was sequenced within a study of T cell responses to AZD1222 COVID-19 vaccine. Study findings and constraints: A reported finding is that nearly half of spike-specific TCRs target unmutated variant regions.

A word on this clone: Its antigen is undetermined.

Profiling relied on immunoSEQ multiplex PCR, and the TCRdb table lists in-frame clones only, not all of them. Of under 150,000 clones listed, roughly 90% are singletons. Sequencing was performed on peripheral blood, taken 28 days after the second AZD1222 dose. The sequence came from an adult who received the AZD1222 COVID-19 vaccine.

In DNA form, the CDR3 reads TGTGCCAGTTCCCGGGACAACTCTGGAAACACCATATATTTT. As protein: CASSRDNSGNTIYF. V is TRBV7-2 and J is TRBJ1-3, with D possibly matching TRBD1 (6 bases). This CDR3 is built from 14 residues. V gave up 9 bases and J gave up 0 bases, with 12 bases separating them. CDR1 and CDR2 (germline): SGHTA, FQGNSA.